This TCR beta chain stems from a study of blood T cell repertoires in COVID-19. Adults between roughly 18 and 90 years of age took part from fewer than 30 US areas. Assignment of participants to cohorts was predicated upon participant-reported clinical history. In the 2 weeks before study entry, exposed participants met a COVID-19 case, which was PCR-confirmed or clinician-diagnosed. The germline V gene encodes CDR1 SEHNR and CDR2 FQNEAQ (reference sequence). CDR3 length: 17 residues. The V and J ends lost 5 bases and 5 bases, in that order; junction bases with no gene match: 12. The method was immunoSEQ multiplex PCR; TCRdb's version includes in-frame clones alone and lacks a portion of them. The table includes about 200,000 clones, 65% to 90% detected once.

J is TRBJ2-2 and V is TRBV7-9; TRBD1 matches at 9 bases. This TCR was sampled from a woman younger than 45 who had been exposed to COVID-19. Sequenced: PBMCs or T cells enriched from blood (not recorded which). The CDR3 is CASSPTPGTGRTGELFF. The CDR3 nucleotides read TGTGCCAGCAGCCCTACTCCCGGGACAGGGAGGACCGGGGAGCTGTTTTTT.